This TCR beta chain was captured in a study of shared T cell receptors in the human thymus. Data came from immunoSEQ multiplex PCR; TCRdb stores just in-frame clones and leaves some out. The sample lists hundreds of thousands of clones; around 87% were seen once. The CDR3 has 13 amino acids. After removal of 4 bases from V and 4 bases from J, the junction contained 3 bases not matched to a gene. Germline assignment: CDR1 MNHEY and CDR2 SMNVEV (reference sequence). Remarks on this clone: The identical CDR3 is also encoded by other nucleotide sequences in the sample.

These records were also assigned to another study, of human thymus T cells. That publication notes: Thymus pieces cut out during corrective heart surgery were the tissue that was used.

Input material: thymocytes. The origin of this receptor is a boy under two years old with a congenital heart defect. V is TRBV27 and J is TRBJ1-1, with 7 bases lining up with TRBD1. The CDR3 coding sequence is TGTGCCAGCAGTTCCCGGGACAGCACTGAAGCTTTCTTT. It codes for CASSSRDSTEAFF.